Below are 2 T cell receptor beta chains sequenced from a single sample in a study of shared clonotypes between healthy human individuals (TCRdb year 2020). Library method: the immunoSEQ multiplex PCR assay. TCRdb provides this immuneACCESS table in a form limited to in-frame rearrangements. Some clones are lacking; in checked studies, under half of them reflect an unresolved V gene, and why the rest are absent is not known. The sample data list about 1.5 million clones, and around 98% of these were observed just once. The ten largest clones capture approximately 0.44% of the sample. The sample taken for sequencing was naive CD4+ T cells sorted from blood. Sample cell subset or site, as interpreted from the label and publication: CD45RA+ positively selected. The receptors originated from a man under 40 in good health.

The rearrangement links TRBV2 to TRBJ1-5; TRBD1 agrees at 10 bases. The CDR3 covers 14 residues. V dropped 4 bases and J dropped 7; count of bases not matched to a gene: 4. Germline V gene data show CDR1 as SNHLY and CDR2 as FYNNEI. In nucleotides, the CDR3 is TGTGCCAGCAGTGGGGGGACAGGGGAACAGCCCCAGCATTTT. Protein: CASSGGTGEQPQHF.

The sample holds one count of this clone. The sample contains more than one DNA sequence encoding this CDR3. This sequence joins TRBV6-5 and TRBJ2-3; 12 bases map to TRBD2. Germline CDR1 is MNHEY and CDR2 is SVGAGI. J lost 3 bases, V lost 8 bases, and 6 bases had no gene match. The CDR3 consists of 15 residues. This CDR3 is CASRGTSGPTDTQYF. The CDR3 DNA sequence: TGTGCCAGCCGCGGGACTAGCGGGCCTACAGATACGCAGTATTTT.